The clone carrying this T cell receptor beta chain was picked up many times. The target antigen is unknown. According to the study, TCR beta libraries were built with iRepertoire HTBI primers and CDR3-region Arm-PCR. TCRdb re-called the multiplex PCR reads with MiXCR, one entry per CDR3 protein. This sample has 400,000 to 550,000 distinct CDR3 sequences; 16% occur once, and the top ten carry 20% to 25%. This entry comes from a study of regulatory T cells in long-lasting Graves disease. The study, taken as a whole, reports: Accuracy may have suffered from the small sample size. Newly diagnosed disease favored TRBV20-1 and TRBJ2-1 over persistent disease. Persistent Graves' patients possessed reduced TCR diversity relative to recently diagnosed ones.

V lost 2 bases to trimming and J lost 4 bases, with 15 bases between them. Germline CDR1 and CDR2: SGHTA and FQGNSA. The CDR3 is 16 residues long. Time point in this sample: newly diagnosed GD, antithyroid drugs for less than 3 months. Extracted RNA from PBMCs served as the source of the TCR library. The authors diagnosed Graves' disease using American Thyroid Association guidelines. The sample was also reused in another study, on T cells in Graves' hyperthyroidism and ophthalmopathy.

This material consisted of peripheral blood mononuclear cells (PBMCs), taken at new diagnosis, from a patient treated with antithyroid drugs. This sequence originates from a woman younger than 30 with Graves disease. This chain uses TRBV7-2 with TRBJ1-5; tentatively, D is TRBD1 (6 bases). The CDR3 nucleotides are TGTGCCAGCAGCTTACTCCCCGGGACACCGAATCAGCCCCAGCATTTT. Its translation is CASSLLPGTPNQPQHF.